This T cell receptor (beta chain) was retrieved from a study of shared clonotypes between healthy human individuals. TCRdb's copy holds only in-frame clones and misses some; the assay was immunoSEQ multiplex PCR. The table has a few million clones, over 85% seen once. The V end lost 2 bases, the J end lost 11 bases, and 16 bases lay between the germline ends. Germline loops: CDR1 MNHNS, CDR2 SASEGT. The CDR3 covers 14 residues. Sequences were obtained from naive CD4+ T cells from PBMCs. Subset defined: CD45RA+ positively selected. The chain recombines TRBV6-1 with TRBJ1-5; D unclear. The sequence derives from a young man in good health. Some clones in this sample may be carry-over from other donors' samples. The chain's CDR3 is CASSERFFIKSQHF. CDR3 nucleotide sequence: TGTGCCAGCAGTGAAAGGTTTTTTATCAAGTCCCAGCATTTT.